This TCR beta chain was obtained from a study of blood T cell dynamics during melanoma immunotherapy. General study findings and limits: It remained unknown if the driving T cell clones were melanoma-specific. Among sorted CD8+ subsets, immune-effector cells had the highest clonality and cell-free DNA similarity.

The time point: week 3, after first cycle of checkpoint inhibitor. Concerning this clone: The antigen is not known.

Germline values: CDR1 MGHRA, CDR2 YSYEKL. The CDR3 extends over 15 amino acids. With 0 bases removed from V and 2 bases from J, the gap between germline ends came to 11 bases. The assay received all extracted DNA from sorted CD8+ subsets. Data came from immunoSEQ multiplex PCR; TCRdb stores just in-frame clones and leaves some out. The sample consists of fewer than 20,000 clones, about 94% of them appearing once. The chain employs TRBV4-1 and TRBJ2-7; possible D gene TRBD2, 5 bases. Sample: effector memory CD8+ T cells from blood, taken from a patient treated with checkpoint blockade. This receptor was taken from a human donor with melanoma. The CDR3 region has the DNA TGCGCCAGCAGCCAAGAGGCTAGCAATCCCTACGAGCAGTACTTC. Its translation: CASSQEASNPYEQYF.